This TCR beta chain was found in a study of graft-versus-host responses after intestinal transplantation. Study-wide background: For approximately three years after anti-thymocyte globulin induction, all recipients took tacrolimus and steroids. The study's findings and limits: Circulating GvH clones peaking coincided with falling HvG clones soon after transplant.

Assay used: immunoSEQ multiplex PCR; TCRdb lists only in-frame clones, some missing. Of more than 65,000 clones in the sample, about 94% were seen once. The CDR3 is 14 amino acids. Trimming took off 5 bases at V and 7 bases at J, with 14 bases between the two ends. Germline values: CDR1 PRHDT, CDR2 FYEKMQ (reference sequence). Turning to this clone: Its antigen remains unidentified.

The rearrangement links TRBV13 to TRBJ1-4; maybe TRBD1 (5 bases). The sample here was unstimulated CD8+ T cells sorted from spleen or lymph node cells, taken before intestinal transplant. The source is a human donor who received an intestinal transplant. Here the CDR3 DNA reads TGTGCCAGCAGCCTCGGGCTTGGGGGTGAAAAACTGTTTTTT. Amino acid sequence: CASSLGLGGEKLFF.